These T cell receptor beta chains were read from a single sample in a study of OX40 agonist ivuxolimab in advanced cancers. Repertoires were generated with immunoSEQ multiplex PCR, while TCRdb's copy carries only in-frame clones and drops some. The sample has about 69,000 clones, more than 70% seen once. Sample: CD4+ or CD8+ T cells sorted from blood, taken in a trial of the OX40 agonist ivuxolimab. All receptors derive from an adult with an advanced solid tumor such as melanoma, head and neck, liver or kidney cancer. CDR3s include the opening cysteine and the closing phenylalanine or tryptophan. The D gene is left open where the match is weak. Expanded clones are given a class, and other clones once, few, many or no size at all.

J: TRBJ2-1; V: TRBV29-1; D: NA; size: NA; DNA: TGCAGCGGACGAGGGAAGGGCCCGGAGAAGTTCTTC; CDR3: CSGRGKGPEKFF
J: TRBJ2-3; V: TRBV11-2; D: TRBD2; size: NA; DNA: TGTGCCAGCAGCCCGTCGGGGGGGGGCTTTGATACGCAGTATTTT; CDR3: CASSPSGGGFDTQYF
J: TRBJ1-5; V: TRBV30; D: NA; size: NA; DNA: TGTGCCTGGAGTGTAGGGCCTTTGGATTCGCCCCAGCATTTT; CDR3: CAWSVGPLDSPQHF
J: TRBJ2-5; V: TRBV15; D: NA; size: NA; DNA: TGTGCCACCAGCAGAGATCAAGACAGAGAGACCCAGTACTTC; CDR3: CATSRDQDRETQYF
J: TRBJ2-7; V: TRBV27; D: TRBD2; size: NA; DNA: TGTGCCAGCAGTTTCAAGCCGGGACTAGGAGGCGAGCAGTACTTC; CDR3: CASSFKPGLGGEQYF
J: TRBJ2-7; V: TRBV4-2; D: TRBD1; size: NA; DNA: TGTGCCAGCAGCCTTCTAACCGGGACAGGGGACTCCTACGAGCAGTACTTC; CDR3: CASSLLTGTGDSYEQYF
J: TRBJ2-5; V: TRBV12-5; D: NA; size: NA; DNA: TGTGCTAGTGGTTCCAGGGCTAGGACGAAGACCCAGTACTTC; CDR3: CASGSRARTKTQYF
J: TRBJ1-6; V: TRBV5-1; D: NA; size: NA; DNA: TGCGCCAGCAGCTTGTGGGAAATAGATAATTCACCCCTCCACTTT; CDR3: CASSLWEIDNSPLHF
J: TRBJ1-2; V: TRBV5-1; D: NA; size: few; DNA: TGCGCCAGCAGCCCCTGGGGAGGGACCTATGGCTACACCTTC; CDR3: CASSPWGGTYGYTF
J: TRBJ2-7; V: TRBV4-2; D: TRBD2; size: once; DNA: TGTGCCAGCAGCCCCGTCGGCCGGACTAGCGGTACCTACGAGCAGTACTTC; CDR3: CASSPVGRTSGTYEQYF
J: TRBJ2-3; V: TRBV7-2; D: NA; size: NA; DNA: TGTGCCAGCAGCTTTCTAGCAAGGACAGATACGCAGTATTTT; CDR3: CASSFLARTDTQYF
J: TRBJ2-1; V: TRBV4-1; D: NA; size: few; DNA: TGCGCCAGCAGCCAAGCACAGGGAAACACACTCAATGAGCAGTTCTTC; CDR3: CASSQAQGNTLNEQFF
J: TRBJ2-1; V: TRBV21-1; D: NA; size: NA; DNA: TGTGCCAGCAGCGTACCCGGGCCCTACGGAAACAATGAGCAGTTCTTC; CDR3: CASSVPGPYGNNEQFF
J: TRBJ1-5; V: TRBV5-1; D: NA; size: few; DNA: TGCGCCAGCAGCTTGTTATCAGGGGCCGGTGAGCCCCAGCATTTT; CDR3: CASSLLSGAGEPQHF
J: TRBJ1-2; V: TRBV7-2; D: NA; size: NA; DNA: TGTGCCAGCAGCTTAGGGAGTTCTCCCAACTATGGCTACACCTTC; CDR3: CASSLGSSPNYGYTF
J: TRBJ1-3; V: TRBV7-8; D: TRBD1; size: once; DNA: TGTGCCAGCAGCTTGGAGGGGGCTTTTGGGAACACCATATATTTT; CDR3: CASSLEGAFGNTIYF
J: TRBJ1-3; V: TRBV7-9; D: NA; size: few; DNA: TGTGCCAGCAGCCAACAGGGACGAAGAAACACCATATATTTT; CDR3: CASSQQGRRNTIYF
J: TRBJ2-1; V: TRBV5-1; D: TRBD2; size: once; DNA: TGCGCCAGCAGTTACGGTGCGGGGGGTAACAATGAGCAGTTCTTC; CDR3: CASSYGAGGNNEQFF
J: TRBJ1-2; V: TRBV19; D: NA; size: NA; DNA: TGTGCCAGTAGTATAACAGGGCCCAACTATGGCTACACCTTC; CDR3: CASSITGPNYGYTF
J: TRBJ1-2; V: TRBV6-1; D: NA; size: NA; DNA: TGTGCCAGCAGTGGACAACACACGGGGTATGGCTACACCTTC; CDR3: CASSGQHTGYGYTF
J: TRBJ2-7; V: TRBV28; D: NA; size: NA; DNA: TGTGCCAGCAGTTTCCCCCCCGGGAGCCACGAGCAGTACTTC; CDR3: CASSFPPGSHEQYF
J: TRBJ2-5; V: TRBV2; D: NA; size: NA; DNA: TGTGCCAGCAGTCGATCAAGGAGGGCCAACGCCCCTTTCCAAGAGACCCAGTACTTC; CDR3: CASSRSRRANAPFQETQYF
J: TRBJ2-7; V: TRBV5-4; D: NA; size: NA; DNA: TGTGCCAGCAGCTTACCGGGACAACAATCCTACGAGCAGTACTTC; CDR3: CASSLPGQQSYEQYF
J: TRBJ2-3; V: TRBV5-1; D: TRBD2; size: NA; DNA: TGCGCCAGCAGCTTAATGGCTAGCGGGAGTATAGATACGCAGTATTTT; CDR3: CASSLMASGSIDTQYF
J: TRBJ2-1; V: TRBV14; D: TRBD1; size: NA; DNA: TGTGCCAGCAGCCTCAGGACAGGGGATGTAAATGAGCAGTTCTTC; CDR3: CASSLRTGDVNEQFF
J: TRBJ1-6; V: TRBV6-5; D: NA; size: few; DNA: TGTGCCAGCAGTTACTCTGAACCAGGCGCGGGGTCACCCCTCCACTTT; CDR3: CASSYSEPGAGSPLHF
J: TRBJ2-2; V: TRBV9; D: TRBD2; size: NA; DNA: TGTGCCAGCAGCGTGGCGACTAGCGGGGGCACCGGGGAGCTGTTTTTT; CDR3: CASSVATSGGTGELFF
J: TRBJ2-7; V: TRBV10-3; D: TRBD2; size: NA; DNA: TGTGCCATCAGTGAGGGTAGCGGGGGCCCCTACGAGCAGTACTTC; CDR3: CAISEGSGGPYEQYF
J: TRBJ1-2; V: TRBV27; D: NA; size: once; DNA: TGTGCCAGCAGTCCGACCGGGGGGAAGGGCGGCTACACCTTC; CDR3: CASSPTGGKGGYTF
J: TRBJ1-6; V: TRBV13; D: NA; size: NA; DNA: TGTGCCAGCAGCTCCCGGGGGGCCGATAATTCACCCCTCCACTTT; CDR3: CASSSRGADNSPLHF
J: TRBJ2-7; V: TRBV11-2; D: NA; size: NA; DNA: TGTGCCAGCAGCTCGGGGGTTGGGTCCTACGAGCAGTACTTC; CDR3: CASSSGVGSYEQYF
J: TRBJ2-5; V: TRBV5-1; D: TRBD1; size: NA; DNA: TGCGCCAGCAGCTTGGCCGGGACAGGGGGCCAAGAGACCCAGTACTTC; CDR3: CASSLAGTGGQETQYF
J: TRBJ1-1; V: TRBV6-5; D: NA; size: once; DNA: TGTGCCAGCAGTTACCGGGACGGGGCTTCGAACACTGAAGCTTTCTTT; CDR3: CASSYRDGASNTEAFF
J: TRBJ2-5; V: TRBV27; D: NA; size: NA; DNA: TGTGCCAGCAGTTTGGGGACTCAAGAGACCCAGTACTTC; CDR3: CASSLGTQETQYF
J: TRBJ2-5; V: TRBV6-5; D: NA; size: NA; DNA: TGTGCCAGCAAGGGGGACAACTATCAAGAGACCCAGTACTTC; CDR3: CASKGDNYQETQYF
J: TRBJ2-3; V: TRBV5-1; D: NA; size: NA; DNA: TGCGCCAGCAGCTACGAAGCCGGCGGAGATACGCAGTATTTT; CDR3: CASSYEAGGDTQYF
J: TRBJ2-7; V: TRBV5-1; D: NA; size: NA; DNA: TGCGCCAGCAGCTTGGACTGGAGGGAGCAGTACTTC; CDR3: CASSLDWREQYF
J: TRBJ2-2; V: TRBV7-8; D: TRBD2; size: NA; DNA: TGTGCCAGCAGCGATACTAGCGGGGGGAGAGCCGGGGAGCTGTTTTTT; CDR3: CASSDTSGGRAGELFF
J: TRBJ2-1; V: TRBV5-4; D: TRBD1; size: NA; DNA: TGTGCCAGCAGCTCCTACAGGGGGCTAGCTCGTGAGCAGTTCTTC; CDR3: CASSSYRGLAREQFF
J: TRBJ2-7; V: TRBV7-3; D: NA; size: few; DNA: TGTGCCAGCAGCTTGGACACCCGCACCGAGCAGTACTTC; CDR3: CASSLDTRTEQYF
J: TRBJ2-6; V: TRBV30; D: NA; size: NA; DNA: TGTGCCTGGAGTGTTTCCACTGGGGCCAACGTCCTGACTTTC; CDR3: CAWSVSTGANVLTF
J: TRBJ2-7; V: TRBV5-5; D: NA; size: NA; DNA: TGTGCCAGCAGCTTGGATTGGGGGAAGCAGTACTTC; CDR3: CASSLDWGKQYF
J: TRBJ2-7; V: TRBV10-1; D: NA; size: NA; DNA: TGCGCCAGCAGTGGGAACTCCCTCGAGCAGTACTTC; CDR3: CASSGNSLEQYF
J: TRBJ1-5; V: TRBV28; D: TRBD1; size: once; DNA: TGTGCCAGTAACAGGGGATATAGCAATCAGCCCCAGCATTTT; CDR3: CASNRGYSNQPQHF
J: TRBJ2-1; V: TRBV6-5; D: TRBD1; size: few; DNA: TGTGCCAGCAGTTACTCGACAGGGCATCGTCGAAATGAGCAGTTCTTC; CDR3: CASSYSTGHRRNEQFF
J: TRBJ1-1; V: TRBV28; D: NA; size: NA; DNA: TGTGCCAGCAGTCGCGGGGTGGTGGACACTGAAGCTTTCTTT; CDR3: CASSRGVVDTEAFF
J: TRBJ2-7; V: TRBV5-1; D: NA; size: few; DNA: TGCGCCAGCAGCGTGCGGACGGCGGGGGAGCAGTACTTC; CDR3: CASSVRTAGEQYF
J: TRBJ1-1; V: TRBV19; D: NA; size: NA; DNA: TGTGCCAGTAGTGGGGGATTGGGGGCGCCTACTGAAGCTTTCTTT; CDR3: CASSGGLGAPTEAFF
J: TRBJ1-3; V: TRBV5-1; D: NA; size: NA; DNA: TGCGCCAGCAGCACAGGGACAAGCTCTGGAAACACCATATATTTT; CDR3: CASSTGTSSGNTIYF
J: TRBJ2-7; V: TRBV27; D: TRBD2; size: NA; DNA: TGTGCCAGCAGCGGTAGCGGGGGGAAATTCAACGAGCAGTACTTC; CDR3: CASSGSGGKFNEQYF
J: TRBJ2-2; V: TRBV28; D: TRBD2; size: once; DNA: TGTGCCAGCAAGAAAACTAGCGGGACCGGGGAGCTGTTTTTT; CDR3: CASKKTSGTGELFF
J: TRBJ1-5; V: TRBV19; D: NA; size: NA; DNA: TGTGCCAGTAGTATAGGCTCGGTCGGCAATCAGCCCCAGCATTTT; CDR3: CASSIGSVGNQPQHF
J: TRBJ1-5; V: TRBV9; D: NA; size: NA; DNA: TGTGCCAGCAGCGTCGGGACATCCACGAATCAGCCCCAGCATTTT; CDR3: CASSVGTSTNQPQHF
J: TRBJ1-2; V: TRBV6-4; D: NA; size: NA; DNA: TGTGCCAGCAGTGCGAAGGGGGGTTATAACTATGGCTACACCTTC; CDR3: CASSAKGGYNYGYTF
J: TRBJ2-3; V: TRBV12-1; D: NA; size: NA; DNA: TGTGCCAGCGGCTACCTCATAGCGGGGGGCACAGATACGCAGTATTTT; CDR3: CASGYLIAGGTDTQYF